The 15 T cell receptor beta chains below all came from one sample that was sequenced in a study of cytomegalovirus exposure and HLA in healthy donors. Profiling relied on immunoSEQ multiplex PCR, and the TCRdb table lists in-frame clones only, not all of them. The sample carries more than 80,000 clones, 95% to 96% recorded once. Sequencing used PBMCs. The origin of the receptors is a woman aged 18-35 years in good health and CMV-seronegative.

The V call is TRBV5-6, the J call TRBJ2-7; no clear D. The CDR3 runs to 11 residues. The V and J ends lost 4 bases and 3 bases respectively, with 5 bases between them. Germline CDR1 SGHDT, CDR2 YYEEEE. CDR3 coding DNA: TGTGCCAGCAGCGTTTACTACGAGCAGTACTTC. Translating gives CASSVYYEQYF.

The J gene is TRBJ1-5, the V gene TRBV4-2; TRBD1 matches at 7 bases. The CDR3 loop spans 16 amino acids. Losses at the gene ends were 0 bases for V and 4 bases for J; bases not matched to a gene: 6. From germline, CDR1 is LGHNA and CDR2 YNFKEQ. DNA of the CDR3: TGTGCCAGCAGCCAAGAGAGAAGGACAGGAAATCAGCCCCAGCATTTT. Translated: CASSQERRTGNQPQHF.

CDR3 sequence reads: CASSAETGTNIQYF. CDR3 nucleotides: TGTGCCAGCAGCGCCGAGACAGGGACAAACATTCAGTACTTC. V usage is TRBV9 and J usage is TRBJ2-4, with 7 bases lining up with TRBD1. Germline CDR1 SGDLS, CDR2 YYNGEE. This CDR3 contains 14 residues. Trimming cost V 3 bases and J 6 bases; bases outside gene matches: 6.

The CDR3 DNA follows: TGTGCCAGCTGGGACACCTCCCATCAGCCCCAGCATTTT. This translates into CASWDTSHQPQHF. This chain joins TRBV6-1 and TRBJ1-5, with D tentatively TRBD1 (6 bases). The ends were cut back, 8 bases at V and 5 bases at J, with 13 bases in the middle. The CDR3 has 13 residues. The germline CDR1 and CDR2 sequences are MNHNS and SASEGT.

The V call is TRBV7-6, the J call TRBJ1-3; no reliable D call. The ends were cut back, 8 bases at V and 0 bases at J, with 11 bases in the middle. CDR3 length: 14 amino acids. CDR1 and CDR2 (germline): SGHVS, FNYEAQ. CDR3 sequence: CASSSVPSGNTIYF. The CDR3 DNA follows: TGTGCCAGCTCGTCGGTCCCCTCTGGAAACACCATATATTTT.

The gene calls are TRBV28 and TRBJ2-1, with TRBD2 identical over 8 bases. The trim removed 7 bases at V and 8 bases at J, leaving 4 bases unmatched. This CDR3 region has 12 residues. Germline V lookup: CDR1 MDHEN, CDR2 SYDVKM. This CDR3 is CASTSGSHEQFF. CDR3 bases: TGTGCCAGCACCAGCGGGAGTCATGAGCAGTTCTTC.

V is TRBV28 and J is TRBJ2-1; D not resolved. CDR3 length: 12 amino acids. Per germline, CDR1 MDHEN and CDR2 SYDVKM. With 0 bases removed from V and 9 bases from J, the gap between germline ends came to 6 bases. The CDR3 region has the DNA TGTGCCAGCAGTTTATGGAGTGGTGAGCAGTTCTTC. Protein: CASSLWSGEQFF.

This rearrangement joins TRBV2 to TRBJ2-1; the D gene is possibly TRBD2 (7 bases). Germline V gene lookup returns CDR1 SNHLY and CDR2 FYNNEI. With 4 bases removed from V and 5 bases from J, the gap between germline ends came to 21 bases. The length of the CDR3 is 17 residues. CDR3 sequence: CASSGGAGEQDNNEQFF. The CDR3 DNA reads TGTGCCAGCAGTGGGGGGGCGGGAGAACAGGATAACAATGAGCAGTTCTTC.

The chain is built from TRBV6-1 and TRBJ2-5; D possibly corresponds to TRBD1 (5 bases). The CDR3 is made up of 16 amino acids. CDR1 MNHNS and CDR2 SASEGT come from the germline V gene. Trimming stripped 1 base from V and 5 bases from J, with 17 bases between. The CDR3 nucleotides are TGTGCCAGCAGTGAAGTGGCGGCAGGGCAGAGGGAGACCCAGTACTTC. It is translated as CASSEVAAGQRETQYF.

This clone was seen only once. This sequence joins TRBV9 and TRBJ2-2; TRBD1 matches at 8 bases. The CDR3 extends over 16 amino acids. Germline loops: CDR1 SGDLS, CDR2 YYNGEE. V shed 3 bases and J 4 bases; nucleotides not matched to a gene: 8. CDR3 sequence: CASSDPSDRVTGELFF. The CDR3 DNA reads as TGTGCCAGCAGCGACCCATCGGACAGGGTCACCGGGGAGCTGTTTTTT.

The J gene is TRBJ2-5, the V gene TRBV5-6; TRBD1 is a possible D gene (6 bases). With 2 bases removed from V and 5 bases from J, the gap between germline ends came to 16 bases. In germline, CDR1 is SGHDT, CDR2 YYEEEE. The CDR3 has 15 amino acids. The CDR3 loop is CASSLTTGYSETQYF. The CDR3 DNA reads TGTGCCAGCAGCTTAACAACAGGGTATTCGGAGACCCAGTACTTC.

J is TRBJ2-7 and V is TRBV19, with TRBD1 matching over 12 bases. The CDR3 runs 15 residues. CDR1 is LNHDA, CDR2 SQIVND, per germline (reference sequence). V lost 5 bases, J lost 3 bases, and 5 bases stayed unmatched. CDR3 in DNA: TGTGCCAGTAGTGATGGGACAGGGGGCAACTACGAGCAGTACTTC. This translates into CASSDGTGGNYEQYF. The variable domain in full, with the rest retrieved from reference TRBV19 and TRBJ2-7, is DGGITQSPKYLFRKEGQNVTLSCEQNLNHDAMYWYRQDPGQGLRLIYYSQIVNDFQKGDIAEGYSVSREKKESFPLTVTSAQKNPTAFYLCASSDGTGGNYEQYFGPGTRLTVT.

This sequence joins TRBV29-1 and TRBJ2-2; possibly TRBD1 for D (6 bases). Germline values: CDR1 SQVTM, CDR2 ANQGSEA. The germline V and J ends were trimmed by 3 bases and 4 bases, with 12 bases remaining between them. The CDR3 runs to 14 residues. CDR3 amino acids: CSVDLGARTGELFF. Here the CDR3 DNA reads TGCAGCGTTGATCTGGGGGCGCGCACCGGGGAGCTGTTTTTT.

J is TRBJ2-7 and V is TRBV7-8, with 9 bases matching TRBD1. This CDR3 has 19 residues. CDR1 is SGHVS and CDR2 is FQNEAQ in the germline V gene. The V and J ends lost 2 bases and 3 bases, in that order; junction bases with no gene match: 17. As DNA, the CDR3 is TGTGCCAGCAGCTTAACTCCGGGACAGGGCTTACTTAGCTTCTACGAGCAGTACTTC. Translating gives CASSLTPGQGLLSFYEQYF.

The rearrangement links TRBV14 to TRBJ2-5; D unresolved. V gave up 4 bases and J gave up 2 bases, with 11 bases separating them. This CDR3 has 14 residues. The germline gives CDR1 SGHDN, CDR2 FVKESK. The CDR3 sequence: CASSPRHIQETQYF. CDR3 nucleotides: TGTGCCAGCAGCCCACGACATATACAAGAGACCCAGTACTTC.